One and the same sample provided the 30 T cell receptor beta chains below, sequenced in a study of glioma-infiltrating T cells. TCR alpha and beta CDR3 regions were amplified from RNA using iRepertoire nested multiplex PCR. TCRdb redid the calling of the multiplex PCR reads with MiXCR, one entry per CDR3 protein. The sample has 150,000 to 200,000 distinct CDR3 sequences, over 40% seen once; the top ten hold roughly 5.4%. Sequencing input: glioma tissue, nonneoplastic brain tissue, or PBMCs (not recorded which). These receptors were collected from a human donor with low-grade glioma or glioblastoma, undergoing nonglioma brain surgery, or in good health (not recorded which).

The chain joins TRBV2 to TRBJ2-3; D perhaps matches TRBD2 (5 bases). CDR1 and CDR2 from the germline V gene are SNHLY and FYNNEI. Trimming shortened V by 2 bases and J by 4 bases, and 16 bases separated the two germline ends. The CDR3 totals 16 residues. The CDR3 loop reads CASSERRGPAADTQYF. The CDR3 DNA sequence: TGTGCCAGCAGTGAACGCAGAGGCCCAGCGGCAGATACGCAGTATTTT.

The table lists this clonotype with a few counts. This chain joins TRBV12-3 or TRBV12-4 and TRBJ1-3; no clear D. Trimming left V 3 bases short and J 3 bases short, with 9 bases between. The CDR3 runs to 14 residues. In DNA, the CDR3 is TGTGCCAGCAGTTTCGCGGCGTATGGAAACACCATATATTTT. This encodes CASSFAAYGNTIYF.

A note on this clonotype: A much larger clone differs from this one at a single base, so this may be a read error. The chain employs TRBV3-1 and TRBJ2-3, with TRBD1 as a possible D gene (5 bases). Germline lookup yields CDR1 LGHDT and CDR2 YNNKEL (reference sequence). This CDR3 has 15 amino acids. The DNA for the CDR3 is TGTGCCAGCAACCAAGAAGTAAGGGGTTTGGGTACGCAGTATTTT. It codes for CASNQEVRGLGTQYF.

This clonotype showed up just a few times. This chain links TRBV14 with TRBJ2-5, with unresolved D. The CDR3 runs 14 residues. Germline V lookup: CDR1 SGHDN, CDR2 FVKESK. Deletions cut 1 base from V and 8 bases from J, with 14 bases between. The DNA of the CDR3 is TGTGCCAGCAGCCAAGTCCCCTCGATCGGTACCCAGTACTTC. Its translation: CASSQVPSIGTQYF.

This clonotype was detected ten times or more. The chain has TRBV24-1 and TRBJ2-1; D is possibly TRBD1 or TRBD2 (5 bases each). This CDR3 is built from 14 residues. Germline CDR1 and CDR2: KGHDR and SFDVKD. The germline V and J ends were trimmed by 4 bases and 10 bases, with 16 bases remaining between them. In nucleotides, the CDR3 is TGTGCCACCAGTGAAGGGACGGGCTTCACGGAGCAGTTCTTC. Amino acid sequence: CATSEGTGFTEQFF.

A remark on this clonotype: Given a much more abundant clone one base away, this may be a read error. The chain uses TRBV7-2 and TRBJ2-7; 7 bases agree with TRBD1. J lost 7 bases, V lost 9 bases, and 12 bases had no gene match. The CDR3 totals 13 residues. CDR1 is SGHTA, CDR2 FQGNSA, per germline. CDR3 residues: CARSLGGVEEQYF. CDR3 coding DNA: TGTGCCAGAAGTTTAGGGGGCGTTGAGGAGCAGTACTTC.

This clonotype turned up a few times. The J gene is TRBJ2-1, the V gene TRBV2; 8 bases are shared with TRBD2. The CDR3 spans 14 residues. The V gene end was trimmed by 3 bases and the J gene end by 7 bases; junction bases not matched to a gene: 5. Germline CDR1 SNHLY, CDR2 FYNNEI. CDR3 bases: TGTGCCAGCAGTGACGCCGGGACTAGGAATGAGCAGTTCTTC. Protein product: CASSDAGTRNEQFF.

The CDR3 loop is CASSLGPRSDQFF. Here the CDR3 DNA reads TGTGCCAGCAGCCTGGGACCACGTAGTGATCAGTTCTTC. The J gene is TRBJ2-1, the V gene TRBV6-2 or TRBV6-3, with D perhaps matching TRBD1 or TRBD2 (5 bases each). With 6 bases removed from V and 13 bases from J, the gap between germline ends came to 19 bases. Germline V gene data show CDR1 as MNHEY and CDR2 as SVGEGT. The CDR3 consists of 13 residues.

The chain couples TRBV28 to TRBJ1-4; D perhaps matches TRBD1 (5 bases). This CDR3 is 16 amino acids long. Trimming left V 10 bases short and J 7 bases short, with 25 bases between. CDR1 is MDHEN and CDR2 is SYDVKM in the germline V gene. CDR3 sequence reads: CAINGGIKGKSEKLFF. CDR3 bases: TGTGCCATCAATGGGGGGATAAAGGGAAAGAGTGAAAAACTGTTTTTT.

The chain couples TRBV5-4 to TRBJ2-7; 7 nucleotides align to TRBD1. Germline values: CDR1 SGHNT, CDR2 YYREEE (reference sequence). Unmatched junction bases numbered 5, after V lost 8 bases and J lost 0 bases. The CDR3 spans 13 residues. In nucleotides, the CDR3 is TGTGCCAGTACACGGGACAGCTCCTACGAGCAGTACTTC. Translating it yields CASTRDSSYEQYF.

This clonotype occurred many times. This sequence joins TRBV28 and TRBJ1-5; 7 positions match TRBD1. There are 14 residues in the CDR3. Germline V gene lookup returns CDR1 MDHEN and CDR2 SYDVKM. Trimming took 6 bases from V and 1 from J; bases not matched to a gene: 3. The CDR3 region is CASRLTGSNQPQHF. The CDR3 DNA sequence: TGTGCCAGCAGATTGACAGGGAGCAATCAGCCCCAGCATTTT. Full variable domain (outside the CDR3, taken from reference TRBV28 and TRBJ1-5): DVKVTQSSRYLVKRTGEKVFLECVQDMDHENMFWYRQDPGLGLRLIYFSYDVKMKEKGDIPEGYSVSREKKERFSLILESASTNQTSMYLCASRLTGSNQPQHFGDGTRLSIL.

The chain employs TRBV12-3 or TRBV12-4 and TRBJ2-1; D is possibly TRBD2 (5 bases). The CDR3 runs 12 residues. V shed 6 bases and J shed 10 bases, with 13 bases lying between them. CDR3 region: CASRPNGKEQFF. The DNA for the CDR3 is TGTGCCAGCAGACCTAACGGGAAGGAGCAGTTCTTC.

As for this clonotype: This may stem from a read error, because a much larger clone lies one nucleotide away. This chain links TRBV28 with TRBJ1-4; TRBD1 agrees at 8 bases. Looked up from germline, CDR1 is MDHEN and CDR2 is SYDVKM. CDR3 length: 13 amino acids. The V gene end was trimmed by 8 bases and the J gene end by 6 bases; junction bases not matched to a gene: 5. For the CDR3, the DNA is TGTGCCAGCTGGGGACAGGTTGATGAAAAACTGTTTTTT. This gives the protein CASWGQVDEKLFF.

For this clonotype: This clone may be a read error of a much larger clone one base away. This chain links TRBV20-1 with TRBJ2-1; 12 positions agree with TRBD2. V was clipped by 7 bases and J by 2 bases; unmatched bases: 6. Germline CDR1 and CDR2: DFQATT and SNEGSKA (reference sequence). This CDR3 is built from 15 residues. CDR3 sequence: CSGDLAGGPYNEQFF. Written as DNA, the CDR3 is TGCAGTGGTGATCTAGCGGGAGGGCCCTACAATGAGCAGTTCTTC.

With respect to this clonotype: A much more abundant neighbour one base away suggests this may be a read error. The rearrangement links TRBV6-5 to TRBJ2-2, with unresolved D. The CDR3 is 13 amino acids. Germline V gene sequence: CDR1 MNHEY, CDR2 SVGAGI. DNA of the CDR3: TGTGCCAGCGGTTACTCGTCAGGAGGGGAGCTGTTTTTT. As protein: CASGYSSGGELFF.

This clonotype has at least ten counts. The chain employs TRBV28 and TRBJ2-4, with D unclear. CDR3 length equals 13 residues. Per the germline V gene, CDR1 is MDHEN and CDR2 is SYDVKM. V lost 6 bases, J lost 6 bases, and 12 bases lay in between. The CDR3 protein is CASRGPPPNIQYF. DNA for the CDR3: TGTGCCAGCAGAGGTCCCCCCCCAAACATTCAGTACTTC.

This clonotype was observed at least ten times. The chain joins TRBV19 to TRBJ2-1; D is perhaps TRBD2 (7 bases). Per germline, CDR1 LNHDA and CDR2 SQIVND (reference sequence). V lost 11 bases, J lost 9 bases, and 20 bases lay in between. The CDR3 length is 13 residues. The CDR3 loop is CAVGGALGPEQFF. CDR3 DNA: TGTGCCGTTGGGGGGGCGCTTGGTCCTGAGCAGTTCTTC.

For this clonotype: A much larger clonotype is one base distant, so this may be a read error. This chain uses TRBV20-1 with TRBJ2-7; a possible D gene is TRBD2 (5 bases). The CDR3 is 13 residues long. CDR1 is DFQATT, CDR2 SNEGSKA, per germline (reference sequence). The V gene lost 2 bases and the J gene lost 2 bases, with 10 bases spanning the gap. For the CDR3, the DNA is TGCAGTGCTAGAATGCTCGGGACCTACGAGCAGTACTTC. This sequence encodes CSARMLGTYEQYF.

This clonotype was seen repeatedly, ten times or more. V gene TRBV6-1 combines with J gene TRBJ1-1; 7 bases are a match to TRBD1. Germline-derived CDR1 and CDR2 are MNHNS and SASEGT. V lost 6 bases to trimming and J lost 2 bases; unmatched junction nucleotides: 6. The CDR3 extends over 14 amino acids. For the CDR3, the DNA is TGTGCCAGCAGGGGCGGACAGGTCAACACTGAAGCTTTCTTT. Its protein is CASRGGQVNTEAFF.

This clonotype has just a few counts. The J gene is TRBJ1-2, the V gene TRBV19; unclear D gene. Per germline, CDR1 LNHDA and CDR2 SQIVND (reference sequence). CDR3 size: 16 residues. The V end was cut by 0 bases, the J end by 6 bases, with 17 bases between. CDR3 sequence reads: CASSIDPTAGYHGYTF. The CDR3 DNA reads as TGTGCCAGTAGTATAGATCCAACAGCCGGTTATCATGGCTACACCTTC.

There are many counts of this clonotype. The J gene is TRBJ2-1, the V gene TRBV28; no reliable D call. Germline values: CDR1 MDHEN, CDR2 SYDVKM. The CDR3 runs 15 residues. V was clipped by 5 bases and J by 2 bases, with 13 bases between them. The CDR3 DNA reads as TGTGCCAGCAGTGTACTTCTAGGCCCCTACAATGAGCAGTTCTTC. As protein: CASSVLLGPYNEQFF.

The table lists this clonotype with many counts. This chain connects TRBV28 to TRBJ1-3; D gene unclear. V lost 2 bases and J 0 bases, leaving 8 bases between the germline ends. The germline V gene has CDR1 MDHEN and CDR2 SYDVKM. This CDR3 is built from 15 residues. This CDR3 reads CASSLADDSGNTIYF. In DNA form, the CDR3 reads TGTGCCAGCAGTTTAGCTGATGACTCTGGAAACACCATATATTTT.

In its sample, this clonotype was seen many times. One end of the junction does not line up with germline, which may come from a read error. J is TRBJ2-3 and V is TRBV5-1; D gene ambiguous. This CDR3 is built from 11 residues. From germline, CDR1 is SGHRS and CDR2 YFSETQ. CDR3 loop: CASSLSDTQYF. CDR3 DNA sequence: TGTGCCAGCAGTTTATCAGATACGCAGTATTTT.

This clonotype was found many times. This chain uses TRBV6-1 with TRBJ2-7; unclear D gene. Germline V gene sequence: CDR1 MNHNS, CDR2 SASEGT. The CDR3 contains 12 residues. Trimming cost V 4 bases and J 3 bases, with 7 bases left between them. The CDR3 DNA follows: TGTGCCAGCAGTGGCACCAGCTACGAGCAGTACTTC. It yields the protein CASSGTSYEQYF.

Points on this clonotype: It may be a read error: a sequence one base away is much more abundant. The rearrangement uses TRBV20-1 and TRBJ2-7; TRBD1 agrees at 8 bases. The CDR3 has 14 amino acids. Germline values: CDR1 DFQATT, CDR2 SNEGSKA (reference sequence). V lost 1 base, J lost 6 bases, and 8 bases stayed unmatched. The CDR3 loop reads CSARAGQGGVEQYF. CDR3 in DNA: TGCAGTGCTAGAGCTGGACAGGGAGGCGTCGAGCAGTACTTC.

Comment on this clonotype: This may be a read error, as it is one base from a much larger clone. CDR3 loop: CSASGQRGLEQYF. Written as DNA, the CDR3 is TGCAGTGCTTCTGGACAGCGGGGACTAGAGCAGTACTTC. The chain couples TRBV20-1 to TRBJ2-7, with a tentative D call TRBD2 (7 bases). Germline V gives CDR1 DFQATT, CDR2 SNEGSKA (reference sequence). The V end lost 5 bases, the J end lost 7 bases, and 18 bases lay between the germline ends. This CDR3 contains 13 residues.

V usage is TRBV19 and J usage is TRBJ1-1; D remains unclear. Germline-derived CDR1 and CDR2 are LNHDA and SQIVND (reference sequence). The CDR3 has 13 amino acids. The V end lost 3 bases, the J end lost 4 bases, and 9 bases lay between the germline ends. The CDR3 loop is CASSIASTTEAFF. DNA for the CDR3: TGTGCCAGTAGTATTGCCAGCACCACTGAAGCTTTCTTT. The full variable domain, with the rest looked up from reference TRBV19 and TRBJ1-1, is DGGITQSPKYLFRKEGQNVTLSCEQNLNHDAMYWYRQDPGQGLRLIYYSQIVNDFQKGDIAEGYSVSREKKESFPLTVTSAQKNPTAFYLCASSIASTTEAFFGQGTRLTVV.

With respect to this clonotype: A read error may explain this, as a much larger clone is one base away. This rearrangement joins TRBV7-9 to TRBJ1-5; D gene unclear. Looked up from germline, CDR1 is SEHNR and CDR2 is FQNEAQ (reference sequence). The CDR3 has 15 amino acids. This CDR3 reads CASSLDIATNQPHHF. The CDR3 region has the DNA TGTGCCAGCAGCTTAGATATCGCCACCAATCAGCCCCATCATTTT.

This clonotype appeared many times. The chain joins TRBV18 to TRBJ2-5; 11 positions match TRBD2. This CDR3 comprises 13 residues. In germline, CDR1 is KGHSH, CDR2 LQKENI. With V trimmed by 6 bases and J by 3 bases, 0 bases remained unmatched. The CDR3 sequence is CASSTSGEETQYF. CDR3 sequence (DNA): TGTGCCAGCTCGACTAGCGGGGAAGAGACCCAGTACTTC.

As to this clonotype: This may come from a read error, since a much larger clone is one base off. V is TRBV18 and J is TRBJ2-1, with no clear D. Between the trimmed V and J ends, which lost 3 bases and 5 bases, there was a span of 17 bases. This CDR3 spans 16 amino acids. Germline V gives CDR1 KGHSH, CDR2 LQKENI. The CDR3, as DNA: TGTGCCAGCTCACCCCGGATAGGGAAAAACAACAATGAGCAGTTCTTC. This gives the protein CASSPRIGKNNNEQFF. The variable domain in full, with the rest retrieved from reference TRBV18 and TRBJ2-1, is NAGVMQNPRHLVRRRGQEARLRCSPMKGHSHVYWYRQLPEEGLKFMVYLQKENIIDESGMPKERFSAEFPKEGPSILRIQQVVRGDSAAYFCASSPRIGKNNNEQFFGPGTRLTVL.